Following are 21 T cell receptor beta chains from one sample sequenced in a study of lymphopenia after photon versus proton radiotherapy. TCRdb keeps only in-frame clones here, not all; method: immunoSEQ multiplex PCR. Of 25,000 to 30,000 clones listed, approximately 90% are singletons. The material was peripheral blood, obtained from a patient treated with proton-based radiotherapy. The receptors were sampled from a woman aged 60 to 75 with cholangiocarcinoma. Some clones in this sample may be carry-over from other donors' samples.

The chain employs TRBV28 and TRBJ2-5; 9 bases line up with TRBD1. CDR1 is MDHEN, CDR2 SYDVKM, per germline. Trimming at V came to 2 bases and at J to 2 bases, leaving 6 bases not matched to a gene. This CDR3 is built from 16 residues. CDR3 sequence: CASSLGDRAYQETQYF. The CDR3 nucleotides read TGTGCCAGCAGTTTAGGGGACAGGGCTTATCAAGAGACCCAGTACTTC.

The chain combines TRBV18 with TRBJ2-3, with D possibly being TRBD2 (6 bases). Germline lookup yields CDR1 KGHSH and CDR2 LQKENI. The CDR3 consists of 15 residues. V was shortened by 2 bases and J by 3 bases, with 12 bases between the two germline ends. The DNA for the CDR3 is TGTGCCAGCTCACCATCATTGGCGGGGACAGATACGCAGTATTTT. Its translation: CASSPSLAGTDTQYF.

The gene calls are TRBV18 and TRBJ2-3, with 11 bases identical to TRBD1. Trimming at V came to 2 bases and at J to 1 base, leaving 2 bases not matched to a gene. Germline V gene sequence: CDR1 KGHSH, CDR2 LQKENI. The CDR3 is 16 amino acids. DNA for the CDR3: TGTGCCAGCTCACCATGGACAGGGGGCGGCACAGATACGCAGTATTTT. It codes for CASSPWTGGGTDTQYF.

This chain connects TRBV2 to TRBJ1-5; no clear D. The CDR3 is 13 amino acids. Trimming stripped 2 bases from V and 6 bases from J, with 8 bases between. Per germline, CDR1 SNHLY and CDR2 FYNNEI. CDR3 sequence reads: CASSEKMVQPQHF. The CDR3 region has the DNA TGTGCCAGCAGTGAAAAGATGGTTCAGCCCCAGCATTTT.

The chain has TRBV6-1 and TRBJ2-7; 9 bases line up with TRBD1. Unmatched junction bases numbered 4, after V lost 6 bases and J lost 4 bases. The V gene's germline CDR1 is MNHNS and CDR2 SASEGT. The CDR3 totals 13 residues. The chain's CDR3 is CASSLGTGYEQYF. The CDR3 coding sequence is TGTGCCAGCAGCCTCGGGACAGGGTACGAGCAGTACTTC.

The CDR3 sequence is CASSITDREQQYF. CDR3 in DNA: TGTGCCAGCTCAATTACAGACAGGGAACAGCAGTACTTC. This sequence joins TRBV18 and TRBJ2-7; 7 bases agree with TRBD1. Germline V gene data show CDR1 as KGHSH and CDR2 as LQKENI. J was trimmed by 8 bases and V by 5 bases; bases with no gene match: 9. CDR3 size: 13 residues.

This chain uses TRBV4-3 with TRBJ1-6; tentatively, D is TRBD1 (5 bases). Trimming shortened V by 6 bases and J by 9 bases, and 21 bases separated the two germline ends. CDR1 and CDR2 (germline): LGHNA, YSLEER. The CDR3 runs 16 residues. CDR3 amino acids: CASSDNSGAGGSPLHF. CDR3 DNA: TGCGCCAGCAGTGATAATAGTGGGGCCGGGGGTTCACCCCTCCACTTT.

The chain has TRBV6-6 and TRBJ2-2; no reliable D call. The germline V gene encodes CDR1 MNHNY and CDR2 SVGAGI (reference sequence). The CDR3 consists of 12 residues. V lost 6 bases and J lost 1, with 3 bases in between. CDR3 bases: TGTGCCAGCAGCGAGAACACCGGGGAGCTGTTTTTT. Translating it yields CASSENTGELFF.

This clone was detected only once. The chain recombines TRBV11-2 with TRBJ1-4, with D unresolved. The CDR3 loop spans 14 amino acids. Germline CDR1 and CDR2: SGHAT and FQNNGV. Trimming pared 1 base from V and 4 bases from J, leaving 7 bases between. CDR3 coding DNA: TGTGCCAGCAGCTTAGTGACGGTTAATGAAAAACTGTTTTTT. Amino acids: CASSLVTVNEKLFF.

The gene calls are TRBV11-2 and TRBJ2-5; 7 bases fit TRBD1. This CDR3 is built from 15 residues. V lost 5 bases and J lost 5; bases outside the gene matches: 11. Germline V CDR1 and CDR2: SGHAT, FQNNGV. The CDR3 sequence: CASSLTTGNEETQYF. The CDR3 DNA is TGTGCCAGCAGCCTGACGACAGGGAACGAGGAGACCCAGTACTTC.

J is TRBJ1-3 and V is TRBV6-6; D is unresolved. V lost 4 bases and J lost 0, with 4 bases in between. This CDR3 has 13 amino acids. The germline CDR1 and CDR2 sequences are MNHNY and SVGAGI (reference sequence). CDR3 residues: CASSLASGNTIYF. CDR3 sequence (DNA): TGTGCCAGCAGTTTGGCCTCTGGAAACACCATATATTTT.

The chain recombines TRBV6-6 with TRBJ1-4; D is ambiguous. Germline loops: CDR1 MNHNY, CDR2 SVGAGI (reference sequence). This CDR3 contains 16 residues. Between the trimmed V and J ends, which lost 5 bases and 4 bases, there was a span of 17 bases. Written as DNA, the CDR3 is TGTGCCAGCAGTCCCAATTCAGCGGGGATTAATGAAAAACTGTTTTTT. The encoded protein is CASSPNSAGINEKLFF.

This chain links TRBV6-6 with TRBJ2-1; D unclear. V was cut by 6 bases and J by 6 bases, with 12 bases left in between. The V gene's germline CDR1 is MNHNY and CDR2 SVGAGI (reference sequence). The CDR3 totals 13 residues. DNA of the CDR3: TGTGCCAGCAGCCCCCCGTTGCGCAATGAGCAGTTCTTC. Translation: CASSPPLRNEQFF.

The chain carries TRBV29-1 and TRBJ2-1; no firm D call. CDR1 is SQVTM and CDR2 is ANQGSEA in the germline V gene. Trimming took off 2 bases at V and 9 bases at J, with 8 bases between the two ends. The CDR3 covers 11 residues. CDR3 protein: CSVERSPEQFF. The CDR3 coding sequence is TGCAGCGTTGAAAGGTCCCCTGAGCAGTTCTTC.

In this sample, this clone turned up a few times. In DNA form, the CDR3 reads TGCGCCAGCAGCTTGGAACTAGCCACCTACAATGAGCAGTTCTTC. It translates to CASSLELATYNEQFF. The chain is built from TRBV5-1 and TRBJ2-1; D perhaps matches TRBD2 (6 bases). The CDR3 covers 15 residues. Trimming took 0 bases from V and 2 from J, leaving 9 bases between them. Germline CDR1 SGHRS, CDR2 YFSETQ.

This clone is a singleton in its sample. The rearrangement joins TRBV27 to TRBJ1-1; the D is unclear. The CDR3 spans 17 residues. Germline V gene sequence: CDR1 MNHEY, CDR2 SMNVEV (reference sequence). V lost 4 bases and J lost 0, with 18 bases in between. Here the CDR3 DNA reads TGTGCCAGCAGTTCCACCCGGGCAGGCCTTATGAACACTGAAGCTTTCTTT. Translating gives CASSSTRAGLMNTEAFF.

This clone was found once. V gene TRBV11-2 combines with J gene TRBJ2-7; D unclear. V lost 3 bases to trimming and J lost 2 bases, with 11 bases between them. This CDR3 contains 14 residues. Germline V lookup: CDR1 SGHAT, CDR2 FQNNGV. The DNA for the CDR3 is TGTGCCAGCAGCTTGCAAGATACTACCTACGAGCAGTACTTC. Amino acid sequence: CASSLQDTTYEQYF.

Only one count was recorded for this clone. V usage is TRBV7-2 and J usage is TRBJ2-3; D is ambiguous. The CDR3 has 12 residues. Between the trimmed V and J ends, which lost 5 bases and 3 bases, there was a span of 6 bases. Germline CDR1 is SGHTA and CDR2 is FQGNSA. CDR3 region: CASSPFTDTQYF. The CDR3 DNA reads as TGTGCCAGCAGCCCCTTTACAGATACGCAGTATTTT.

The chain uses TRBV9 and TRBJ2-1, with D possibly matching TRBD2 (7 bases). Trimming took 0 bases from V and 7 from J, leaving 14 bases between them. The V gene's germline CDR1 is SGDLS and CDR2 YYNGEE. The CDR3 consists of 15 residues. CDR3 nucleotides: TGTGCCAGCAGCGTAGGTGGGGGGGCTCGGAATGAGCAGTTCTTC. It translates to CASSVGGGARNEQFF.

The chain links TRBV7-6 to TRBJ2-1; TRBD1 matches at 10 bases. The ends lost 5 bases at V and 4 bases at J; junction bases unmatched: 5. Germline V gene data show CDR1 as SGHVS and CDR2 as FNYEAQ. The CDR3 runs to 15 residues. The CDR3 nucleotides read TGTGCCAGCAGCCTTGGGACAGGGGATTACAATGAGCAGTTCTTC. Translating gives CASSLGTGDYNEQFF.

J is TRBJ2-1 and V is TRBV5-1; maybe TRBD2 (6 bases). This CDR3 contains 16 residues. The ends were cut back, 4 bases at V and 3 bases at J, with 17 bases in the middle. Germline lookup yields CDR1 SGHRS and CDR2 YFSETQ. CDR3 loop: CASSRGSEGIYNEQFF. The CDR3 DNA sequence: TGCGCCAGCAGCCGGGGGTCGGAGGGGATCTACAATGAGCAGTTCTTC.